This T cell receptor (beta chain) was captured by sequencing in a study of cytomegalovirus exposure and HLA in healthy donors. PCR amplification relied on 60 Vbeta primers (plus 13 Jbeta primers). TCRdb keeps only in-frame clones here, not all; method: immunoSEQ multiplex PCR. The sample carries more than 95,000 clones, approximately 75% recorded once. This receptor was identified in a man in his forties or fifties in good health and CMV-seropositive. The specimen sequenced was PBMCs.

CDR3 loop: CASTNDRERNQPQHF. The CDR3, as DNA: TGTGCCAGCACTAACGACAGGGAGAGGAATCAGCCCCAGCATTTT. V is TRBV28 and J is TRBJ1-5, with 7 bases fitting TRBD1. Looked up from germline, CDR1 is MDHEN and CDR2 is SYDVKM. The CDR3 extends over 15 amino acids. The V gene end was trimmed by 7 bases and the J gene end by 4 bases; junction bases not matched to a gene: 10. Drawing the rest from reference TRBV28 and TRBJ1-5, the complete variable domain is DVKVTQSSRYLVKRTGEKVFLECVQDMDHENMFWYRQDPGLGLRLIYFSYDVKMKEKGDIPEGYSVSREKKERFSLILESASTNQTSMYLCASTNDRERNQPQHFGDGTRLSIL.